The rows below give T cell receptor beta chains drawn from one sample of a study of Graves' ophthalmopathy and Graves' hyperthyroidism. TCRdb passed the multiplex PCR reads through MiXCR, listing each CDR3 protein once. The sample includes roughly 700,000 distinct CDR3 sequences, roughly 40% of them seen just once. Sequencing input: peripheral blood. The receptors shown here come from an adult man with Graves' ophthalmopathy. CDR3s include the opening cysteine and the closing phenylalanine or tryptophan.

V gene: TRBV24-1
CDR3 protein: CATSSEGRYQPQHF

V gene: TRBV25-1
CDR3 protein: CASSDSGTGQSPLHF

V gene: TRBV7-9
CDR3 protein: CASSLRQNRAGTEAF

V gene: TRBV7-9
CDR3 protein: CASSPRGGALEETQYF

V gene: TRBV11-2
CDR3 protein: CASSRTENYDYTF

V gene: TRBV25-1
CDR3 protein: CASLTQGANSPLHF

V gene: TRBV5-6
CDR3 protein: CASSYGQRNNQPQHF

V gene: TRBV7-2
CDR3 protein: CASSPGTSGRARAEQYF

V gene: TRBV4-1
CDR3 protein: CASSTGLAGVQETQYF

V gene: TRBV20-1
CDR3 protein: CSATWRQYSYEQYF

V gene: TRBV10-3
CDR3 protein: CASSIAGGDGYTF

V gene: TRBV7-9
CDR3 protein: CASSLAGGGNTGELFF

V gene: TRBV7-3
CDR3 protein: CASSSGSTAYEQYF

V gene: TRBV10-3
CDR3 protein: CAIRFTQGVVNEQFF

V gene: TRBV7-2
CDR3 protein: CASSLFPGVGYTF

V gene: TRBV2
CDR3 protein: CASSQEDGGQGLYGYTF

V gene: TRBV10-3
CDR3 protein: CASSYFLADWQETQYF

V gene: TRBV15
CDR3 protein: CATSREIGPRGRMNHSPLHF

V gene: TRBV19
CDR3 protein: CASSGGQGHYEQYF

V gene: TRBV20-1
CDR3 protein: CSAPKGRTEAFF

V gene: TRBV19
CDR3 protein: CASSASSEGNQPQHF

V gene: TRBV7-2
CDR3 protein: CASSAVSGLTEAFF

V gene: TRBV25-1
CDR3 protein: CASNGGRDLDGYTF

V gene: TRBV19
CDR3 protein: CASSMYRNYGYTF

V gene: TRBV5-1
CDR3 protein: CASSLVQGSYGYTF

V gene: TRBV12-3/TRBV12-4
CDR3 protein: CASKWLGDDGYTF

V gene: TRBV20-1
CDR3 protein: CSAREGQGAEETQYF

V gene: TRBV15
CDR3 protein: CATTTGTGHEELFF

V gene: TRBV9
CDR3 protein: CASSATGFTFQETQYF

V gene: TRBV7-7
CDR3 protein: CAWRLTGIYEQYF

V gene: TRBV29-1
CDR3 protein: CSLTGRLDYGYTF

V gene: TRBV12-3/TRBV12-4
CDR3 protein: CASILGGGSAFF

V gene: TRBV29-1
CDR3 protein: CSGWTGGVRNTEAFF

V gene: TRBV5-4
CDR3 protein: CASSLGQGSGQETQYF

V gene: TRBV5-4
CDR3 protein: CASSLAQDRSYGYTF